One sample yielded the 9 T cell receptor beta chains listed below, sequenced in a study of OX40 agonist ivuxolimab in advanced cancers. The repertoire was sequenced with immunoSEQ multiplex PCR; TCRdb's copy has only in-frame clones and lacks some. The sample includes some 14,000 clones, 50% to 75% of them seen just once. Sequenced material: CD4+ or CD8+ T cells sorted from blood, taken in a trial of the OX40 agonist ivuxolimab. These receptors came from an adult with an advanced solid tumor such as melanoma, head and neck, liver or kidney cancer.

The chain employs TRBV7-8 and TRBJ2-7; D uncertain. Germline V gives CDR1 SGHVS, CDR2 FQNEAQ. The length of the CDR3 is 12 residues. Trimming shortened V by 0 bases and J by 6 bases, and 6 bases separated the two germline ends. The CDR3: CASSLADGEQYF. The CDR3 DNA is TGTGCCAGCAGCTTAGCGGATGGCGAGCAGTACTTC.

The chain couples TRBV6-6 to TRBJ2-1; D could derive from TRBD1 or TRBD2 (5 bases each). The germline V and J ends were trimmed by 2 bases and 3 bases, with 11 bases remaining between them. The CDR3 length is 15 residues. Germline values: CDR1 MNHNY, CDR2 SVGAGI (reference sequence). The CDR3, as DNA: TGTGCCAGCAGTTACGGGGGAGAGCTCTACAATGAGCAGTTCTTC. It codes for CASSYGGELYNEQFF.

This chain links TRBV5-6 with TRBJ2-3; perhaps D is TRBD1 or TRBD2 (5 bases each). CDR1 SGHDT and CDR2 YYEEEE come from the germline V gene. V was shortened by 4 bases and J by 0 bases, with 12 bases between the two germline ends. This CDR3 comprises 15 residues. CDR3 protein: CASSLRWGSTDTQYF. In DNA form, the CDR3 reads TGTGCCAGCAGCCTCCGGTGGGGGAGCACAGATACGCAGTATTTT.

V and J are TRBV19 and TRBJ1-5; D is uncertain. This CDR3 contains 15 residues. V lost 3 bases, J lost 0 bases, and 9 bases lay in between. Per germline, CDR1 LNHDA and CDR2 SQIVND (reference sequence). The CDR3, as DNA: TGTGCCAGTAGTATCGCCCCAGGTAGCAATCAGCCCCAGCATTTT. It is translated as CASSIAPGSNQPQHF.

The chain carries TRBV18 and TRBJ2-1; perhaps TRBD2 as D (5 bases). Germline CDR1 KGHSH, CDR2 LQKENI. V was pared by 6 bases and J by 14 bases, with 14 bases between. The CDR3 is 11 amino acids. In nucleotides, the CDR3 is TGTGCCAGCTCGGATGGGGTGGAGGAGTTCTTC. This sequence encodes CASSDGVEEFF.

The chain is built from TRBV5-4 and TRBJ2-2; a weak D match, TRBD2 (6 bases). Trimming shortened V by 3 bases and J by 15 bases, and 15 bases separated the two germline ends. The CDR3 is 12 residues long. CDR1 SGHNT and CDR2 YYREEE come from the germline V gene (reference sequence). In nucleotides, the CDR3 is TGTGCCAGCAGCTCGGGAGCGGATGTGTTGTTTTTT. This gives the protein CASSSGADVLFF.

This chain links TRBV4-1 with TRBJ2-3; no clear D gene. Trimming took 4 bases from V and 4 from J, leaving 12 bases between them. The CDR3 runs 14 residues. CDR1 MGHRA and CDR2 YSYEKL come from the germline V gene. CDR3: CASSPFPFADTQYF. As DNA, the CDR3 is TGCGCCAGCAGCCCCTTTCCTTTCGCAGATACGCAGTATTTT.

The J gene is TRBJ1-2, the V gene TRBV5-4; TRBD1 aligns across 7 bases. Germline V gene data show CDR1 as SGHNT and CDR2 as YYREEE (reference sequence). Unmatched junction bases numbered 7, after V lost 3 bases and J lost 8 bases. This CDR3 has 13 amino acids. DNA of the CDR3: TGTGCCAGCAGCTACGGACAGGCAGCAGGCTACACCTTC. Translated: CASSYGQAAGYTF.

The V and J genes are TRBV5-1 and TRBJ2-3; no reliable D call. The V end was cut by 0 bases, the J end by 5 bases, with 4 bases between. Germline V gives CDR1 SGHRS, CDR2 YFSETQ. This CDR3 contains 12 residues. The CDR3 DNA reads TGCGCCAGCAGCTTGGGTGGAGATACGCAGTATTTT. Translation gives CASSLGGDTQYF.